The 9 T cell receptor beta chains below were found in one sample sequenced in a study of shared clonotypes between healthy human individuals. TCRdb's table, derived via immunoSEQ multiplex PCR, lists solely in-frame clones and lacks some. The sample has roughly 410,000 clones, about 97% seen once. The specimen sequenced was memory CD8+ T cells sorted from blood. Noted subset: CD45RO+ cells pooled with CCR7-negative TemRA cells. Every receptor here comes from a man aged 25 to 40 in good health.

This clone appeared a single time. This chain uses TRBV19 with TRBJ2-3; no clear D gene. The CDR3 totals 14 residues. V lost 2 bases, J lost 1 base, and 7 bases lay in between. Germline values: CDR1 LNHDA, CDR2 SQIVND (reference sequence). For the CDR3, the DNA is TGTGCCAGTAGTATAATCAGCCGCACAGATACGCAGTATTTT. This gives the protein CASSIISRTDTQYF.

This clone has only a few counts. The rearrangement uses TRBV5-6 and TRBJ2-3; D remains unclear. Trimming removed 0 bases at V and 4 bases at J, with 0 bases between. Per germline, CDR1 SGHDT and CDR2 YYEEEE. This CDR3 comprises 11 residues. The CDR3 here is CASSLADTQYF. The DNA of the CDR3 is TGTGCCAGCAGCTTGGCAGATACGCAGTATTTT.

V and J are TRBV5-1 and TRBJ1-1; D may be TRBD1 (6 bases). Trimming pared 3 bases from V and 6 bases from J, leaving 15 bases between. The V gene's germline CDR1 is SGHRS and CDR2 YFSETQ. The CDR3 has 14 amino acids. The CDR3 region is CASSWTTGSAEAFF. CDR3 nucleotides: TGCGCCAGCAGCTGGACGACAGGTAGCGCTGAAGCTTTCTTT.

Regarding this clone: The sample holds other DNA sequences that translate to the same CDR3. The chain combines TRBV6-5 with TRBJ2-7, with D perhaps TRBD2 (5 bases). The V end lost 0 bases, the J end lost 0 bases, and 6 bases lay between the germline ends. The germline gives CDR1 MNHEY, CDR2 SVGAGI. The CDR3 spans 14 residues. The CDR3 here is CASSYSGSSYEQYF. CDR3 DNA sequence: TGTGCCAGCAGTTACTCAGGGAGCTCCTACGAGCAGTACTTC.

The chain is built from TRBV7-2 and TRBJ2-2; D unclear. The V gene lost 1 base and the J gene lost 3 bases, with 12 bases spanning the gap. The length of the CDR3 is 16 residues. Germline CDR1 reads SGHTA; CDR2 reads FQGNSA. This CDR3 is CASSLVDLVHTGELFF. As DNA, the CDR3 is TGTGCCAGCAGCTTAGTCGACTTAGTCCACACCGGGGAGCTGTTTTTT.

The chain carries TRBV11-2 and TRBJ2-3, with unresolved D. From germline, CDR1 is SGHAT and CDR2 FQNNGV. V was clipped by 1 base and J by 2 bases, with 10 bases between them. The CDR3 contains 15 residues. DNA of the CDR3: TGTGCCAGCAGCTTAGTACCCCTATACACAGATACGCAGTATTTT. Protein: CASSLVPLYTDTQYF.

The rearrangement uses TRBV18 and TRBJ1-1; D gene ambiguous. Deletions cut 2 bases from V and 0 bases from J, with 7 bases between. Germline V gene data show CDR1 as KGHSH and CDR2 as LQKENI. The CDR3 extends over 14 amino acids. For the CDR3, the DNA is TGTGCCAGCTCACCATATAAAGTGAACACTGAAGCTTTCTTT. This translates into CASSPYKVNTEAFF.

This clone was detected only a few times. The rearrangement uses TRBV2 and TRBJ2-7; 10 bases agree with TRBD1. The trim removed 6 bases at V and 0 bases at J, leaving 5 bases unmatched. CDR3 length: 15 amino acids. CDR1 is SNHLY, CDR2 FYNNEI, per germline. The CDR3 reads CASRETGGPSYEQYF. The CDR3 DNA reads as TGTGCCAGCAGAGAGACAGGGGGCCCCTCCTACGAGCAGTACTTC.

The CDR3 protein is CASSLDAAGQNIQYF. The CDR3 DNA sequence: TGCGCCAGCAGCTTGGATGCGGCAGGCCAAAACATTCAGTACTTC. This sequence joins TRBV5-1 and TRBJ2-4; D is undetermined. V shed 0 bases and J shed 5 bases, with 12 bases lying between them. This CDR3 has 15 residues. Germline lookup yields CDR1 SGHRS and CDR2 YFSETQ. The whole variable domain, filled in from reference TRBV5-1 and TRBJ2-4, reads KAGVTQTPRYLIKTRGQQVTLSCSPISGHRSVSWYQQTPGQGLQFLFEYFSETQRNKGNFPGRFSGRQFSNSRSEMNVSTLELGDSALYLCASSLDAAGQNIQYFGAGTRLSVL.